This passage covers 22 T cell receptor beta chains from one sample sequenced in a study of human T cells and chemical hapten exposure. Time point defined: healthy volunteer bleed at 6 weeks. Unfractionated whole blood was the source of the extracted total RNA. TCRdb used MiXCR to reprocess the RACE reads, holding one entry per CDR3 protein. The sample lists about 77,000 distinct CDR3 sequences, around 9.4% occurring once. The sequenced material came from whole blood. The receptors were gathered from a female donor in good health. Some clones in this sample may be carry-over from other donors' samples.

This clonotype was counted many times. The chain combines TRBV5-1 with TRBJ1-2; D is unclear. CDR3 size: 15 residues. V dropped 1 base and J dropped 0 bases, with 10 bases sitting between them. Germline values: CDR1 SGHRS, CDR2 YFSETQ. As DNA, the CDR3 is TGCGCCAGCAGCTTGAGGCAGGCAGCTAACTATGGCTACACCTTC. It specifies CASSLRQAANYGYTF.

The rearrangement joins TRBV6-6 to TRBJ2-3; 11 positions agree with TRBD2. The V gene's germline CDR1 is MNHNY and CDR2 SVGAGI (reference sequence). Germline trimming cut 8 bases from V and 3 bases from J; bases unmatched to any gene: 10. CDR3 length: 16 residues. CDR3 nucleotide sequence: TGTGCCAGCGGGAGGGCTAGCGGGGGGAGGACAGATACGCAGTATTTT. It specifies CASGRASGGRTDTQYF.

This clonotype occurred many times. This sequence joins TRBV12-3 or TRBV12-4 and TRBJ1-5; possible D gene TRBD1, 5 bases. CDR3 size: 14 residues. The V gene lost 4 bases and the J gene lost 4 bases, with 11 bases spanning the gap. CDR3 residues: CASSSQGSNQPQHF. In DNA form, the CDR3 reads TGTGCCAGCAGTTCTCAGGGCTCTAATCAGCCCCAGCATTTT.

This clonotype has ten or more counts. The V call is TRBV18, the J call TRBJ1-5, with D maybe TRBD1 (5 bases). The CDR3 runs to 14 residues. Germline CDR1 KGHSH, CDR2 LQKENI. V lost 3 bases, J lost 3 bases, and 9 bases lay in between. CDR3 residues: CASSPPGDNQPQHF. CDR3 sequence (DNA): TGTGCCAGCTCACCCCCGGGGGACAATCAGCCCCAGCATTTT.

This clonotype was seen many times. This chain joins TRBV12-5 and TRBJ1-1; D is undetermined. The V and J ends lost 1 base and 5 bases respectively, with 11 bases between them. This CDR3 has 14 residues. Germline assignment: CDR1 LGHNT and CDR2 FRNRAP. The CDR3 DNA reads TGTGCTAGTGGTTTGGCTGGAGCAGCGACTGAAGCTTTCTTT. Protein: CASGLAGAATEAFF.

Here the CDR3 reads CASSQGYARNTEAFF. For the CDR3, the DNA is TGTGCCAGCAGCCAGGGATATGCGAGGAACACTGAAGCTTTCTTT. The chain has TRBV3-1 and TRBJ1-1; D gene unclear. V lost 3 bases and J 1 base, leaving 12 bases between the germline ends. The CDR3 runs to 15 residues. CDR1 is LGHDT and CDR2 is YNNKEL in the germline V gene (reference sequence).

The chain's CDR3 is CASSLGQGAEAFF. As DNA, the CDR3 is TGTGCCAGCAGCTTAGGCCAGGGGGCTGAAGCTTTCTTT. This chain links TRBV7-9 with TRBJ1-1, with 7 bases aligning to TRBD1. With 1 base clipped from V and 6 bases from J, the junction kept 2 bases outside the gene matches. This CDR3 has 13 amino acids. The germline V gene encodes CDR1 SEHNR and CDR2 FQNEAQ (reference sequence).

The table lists this clonotype with a few counts. The genes are TRBV5-1 and TRBJ2-4; 8 bases align to TRBD1. The CDR3 length is 13 residues. Germline V lookup: CDR1 SGHRS, CDR2 YFSETQ. V lost 5 bases to trimming and J lost 4 bases; unmatched junction nucleotides: 2. For the CDR3, the DNA is TGCGCCAGCAGGGGACAGGTTAAAAACATTCAGTACTTC. It is translated as CASRGQVKNIQYF.

This chain links TRBV11-1 with TRBJ1-2; possibly TRBD1 for D (5 bases). CDR1 and CDR2 from the germline V gene are SGHAT and FQDESV (reference sequence). The V end lost 6 bases, the J end lost 3 bases, and 26 bases lay between the germline ends. This CDR3 contains 18 residues. The DNA for the CDR3 is TGTGCCAGCAGTAACAAATTTGCCTACGACAGCGCGGACTATGGCTACACCTTC. Its protein product is CASSNKFAYDSADYGYTF.

This clonotype was detected only a few times. V and J are TRBV2 and TRBJ1-2; no firm D call. The V end was cut by 0 bases, the J end by 1 base, with 9 bases between. The CDR3 has 15 amino acids. Germline V gene sequence: CDR1 SNHLY, CDR2 FYNNEI. CDR3 bases: TGTGCCAGCAGTGAAGCAGGAGGCAGTAACTATGGCTACACCTTC. Translation: CASSEAGGSNYGYTF.

The chain is built from TRBV7-3 and TRBJ2-3, with D possibly matching TRBD2 (6 bases). Germline V gene data show CDR1 as SGHTA and CDR2 as FQGTGA. V lost 5 bases, J lost 0 bases, and 18 bases lay in between. The length of the CDR3 is 17 residues. The CDR3 loop is CASSPDSAGPSTDTQYF. In DNA form, the CDR3 reads TGTGCCAGCAGCCCAGATTCCGCGGGACCTAGCACAGATACGCAGTATTTT.

The chain is built from TRBV9 and TRBJ1-6; D is ambiguous. V was cut by 0 bases and J by 3 bases, with 4 bases left in between. This CDR3 contains 14 residues. Germline CDR1 and CDR2: SGDLS and YYNGEE. The CDR3 DNA follows: TGTGCCAGCAGCGTAGACAGCTATAATTCACCCCTCCACTTT. It is translated as CASSVDSYNSPLHF.

This clonotype occurred a few times. The J gene is TRBJ2-5, the V gene TRBV6-5; 9 bases are a match to TRBD2. V dropped 0 bases and J dropped 5; count of bases not matched to a gene: 13. Germline assignment: CDR1 MNHEY and CDR2 SVGAGI. This CDR3 region has 18 residues. As DNA, the CDR3 is TGTGCCAGCAGTTACTCGAGCCAGACAGGCGGGAGGGGGGAGACCCAGTACTTC. Amino acids: CASSYSSQTGGRGETQYF.

This clonotype was counted many times. The chain is built from TRBV6-5 and TRBJ1-4; no firm D call. V dropped 6 bases and J dropped 4 bases, with 9 bases sitting between them. The CDR3 contains 13 residues. CDR1 and CDR2 (germline): MNHEY, SVGAGI. CDR3 DNA: TGTGCCAGCAGCCCGTGGGATAATGAAAAACTGTTTTTT. Translated, it gives CASSPWDNEKLFF.

The gene calls are TRBV28 and TRBJ1-1; 8 nucleotides agree with TRBD1. Germline-derived CDR1 and CDR2 are MDHEN and SYDVKM. This CDR3 spans 12 amino acids. With 6 bases clipped from V and 6 bases from J, the junction kept 3 bases outside the gene matches. In nucleotides, the CDR3 is TGTGCCAGCAGGAACAGGGGGTCTGAAGCTTTCTTT. It is translated as CASRNRGSEAFF.

About this clonotype: With a much larger clone just one base away, this may be a read error. The V call is TRBV3-1, the J call TRBJ1-5; no clear D gene. The CDR3 totals 13 residues. Germline values: CDR1 LGHDT, CDR2 YNNKEL (reference sequence). The CDR3 region has the DNA TGTGCCAGCAGCCTCGAGACGAATCAGCCCCAGAATTTT. This encodes CASSLETNQPQNF.

This sequence joins TRBV6-6 and TRBJ1-2; TRBD1 matches at 7 bases. Unmatched junction bases numbered 14, after V lost 5 bases and J lost 8 bases. The CDR3 has 15 residues. CDR1 is MNHNY and CDR2 is SVGAGI in the germline V gene (reference sequence). The CDR3 DNA reads TGTGCCAGCAGTCCTAGACAGGGTACGATCGGCGGCTACACCTTC. Translating gives CASSPRQGTIGGYTF.

This clonotype was counted a few times. This sequence joins TRBV5-1 and TRBJ2-6, with TRBD1 matching 8 bases. V gave up 4 bases and J gave up 2 bases; unmatched junction bases: 2. CDR1 is SGHRS, CDR2 YFSETQ, per germline. The CDR3 is made up of 15 amino acids. This chain's CDR3 is CASSVQGAGANVLTF. The CDR3 bases are TGCGCCAGCAGCGTACAGGGGGCTGGGGCCAACGTCCTGACTTTC.

This clonotype was observed a handful of times. V gene TRBV4-3 combines with J gene TRBJ2-3; D is possibly TRBD2 (5 bases). Germline loops: CDR1 LGHNA, CDR2 YSLEER. The V end lost 0 bases, the J end lost 4 bases, and 29 bases lay between the germline ends. This CDR3 comprises 21 residues. The CDR3 reads CASSQDIKSGRGCAGADTQYF. The CDR3 nucleotides are TGCGCCAGCAGCCAAGATATTAAGTCGGGCCGCGGGTGCGCGGGCGCAGATACGCAGTATTTT.

The genes are TRBV18 and TRBJ1-1; D unclear. This CDR3 has 16 residues. Deletions cut 4 bases from V and 0 bases from J, with 15 bases between. From germline, CDR1 is KGHSH and CDR2 LQKENI. CDR3 DNA sequence: TGTGCCAGCTCACAAGCGGTACCCACATTGAACACTGAAGCTTTCTTT. It is translated as CASSQAVPTLNTEAFF.

This clonotype was seen repeatedly, ten times or more. The rearrangement joins TRBV4-2 to TRBJ2-7; 10 nucleotides line up with TRBD1. The J segment lost 6 bases and the V segment lost 3 bases, leaving 14 bases of the junction unmatched. The CDR3 runs 17 residues. From germline, CDR1 is LGHNA and CDR2 YNFKEQ. Written as DNA, the CDR3 is TGTGCCAGCAGCCAGGAGACGACAGGGGGCGCAATTGGCGAGCAGTACTTC. The encoded protein is CASSQETTGGAIGEQYF.

The rearrangement uses TRBV29-1 and TRBJ1-2; D remains ambiguous. The CDR3 is 12 amino acids. Trimming removed 4 bases at V and 5 bases at J, with 11 bases between. Germline values: CDR1 SQVTM, CDR2 ANQGSEA. CDR3 loop: CSVGYARYGYTF. The CDR3 nucleotides are TGCAGCGTTGGTTATGCGCGATATGGCTACACCTTC.